The TCR beta chain described here comes from a study of shared clonotypes between healthy human individuals. Study findings and constraints: Only a few donors were included, so the genetic and exposure-history diversity represented was limited. Generally, naive subsets came out with larger estimated richness than memory subsets. Sampling used blood alone; tissue repertoires probably differ.

Points on this clone: Its target is not known.

There are 16 residues in the CDR3. Germline CDR1 and CDR2: SNHLY and FYNNEI. With 4 bases clipped from V and 1 base from J, the junction kept 4 bases outside the gene matches. The table came from immunoSEQ multiplex PCR; TCRdb's copy has only in-frame clones and leaves some out. Among 2 million to 3 million clones listed, around nine tenths were seen once. The study drew all its donors from Caucasian adults living in Nashville, Tennessee. The chain combines TRBV2 with TRBJ2-5, with 12 bases fitting TRBD2. The sequenced sample was naive CD4+ T cells sorted from blood. Subset defined: CD45RA+ positively selected. The clonotype originates from a young man in good health. CDR3 protein: CASSATSGRIQETQYF. The DNA of the CDR3 is TGTGCCAGCAGTGCCACTAGCGGGAGGATCCAAGAGACCCAGTACTTC.